These 7 T cell receptor beta chains were sequenced from one sample in a study of blood T cell repertoires in COVID-19. Clones were sequenced by immunoSEQ multiplex PCR, and TCRdb holds only the in-frame ones, with some missing. The data show 95,000 to 150,000 clones, more than 75% seen once. The sequencing input was peripheral blood. These receptors all stem from a man in his sixties with acute or convalescent COVID-19.

This rearrangement joins TRBV9 to TRBJ2-7; TRBD2 is a possible D gene (6 bases). Trimming removed 4 bases from V and 6 bases from J, with 14 bases in between. The length of the CDR3 is 13 residues. CDR1 is SGDLS and CDR2 is YYNGEE in the germline V gene. The DNA for the CDR3 is TGTGCCAGCAGCCAGACTAGTCAGGCCGAGCAGTACTTC. Translated: CASSQTSQAEQYF.

The CDR3 DNA follows: TGTGCCAGCCGTACCACCGGGACTGTTTCAAGAGAGCAGTTCTTC. Translation: CASRTTGTVSREQFF. The chain joins TRBV27 to TRBJ2-1; TRBD2 is a possible D gene (6 bases). The CDR3 has 15 amino acids. V lost 8 bases to trimming and J lost 10 bases, with 24 bases between them. From germline, CDR1 is MNHEY and CDR2 SMNVEV (reference sequence).

The chain joins TRBV10-3 to TRBJ2-3; D not resolved. Germline values: CDR1 ENHRY, CDR2 SYGVKD. The CDR3 covers 15 residues. Between the trimmed V and J ends, which lost 0 bases and 0 bases, there was a span of 7 bases. CDR3 residues: CAISESPSSTDTQYF. CDR3 nucleotides: TGTGCCATCAGTGAGTCCCCTTCTAGCACAGATACGCAGTATTTT.

This chain joins TRBV2 and TRBJ2-3, with 9 bases lining up with TRBD2. Germline V gene data show CDR1 as SNHLY and CDR2 as FYNNEI. This CDR3 is built from 16 residues. Germline trimming cut 2 bases from V and 0 bases from J; bases unmatched to any gene: 3. DNA of the CDR3: TGTGCCAGCAGTGAACGACTAGCGGCTAGCACAGATACGCAGTATTTT. This encodes CASSERLAASTDTQYF.

The CDR3 region has the DNA TGTGCCAGCAGCCAGGGACAGACTCAAGAGACCCAGTACTTC. It specifies CASSQGQTQETQYF. The chain employs TRBV4-2 and TRBJ2-5, with TRBD1 identical over 7 bases. Unmatched junction bases numbered 3, after V lost 3 bases and J lost 2 bases. The CDR3 covers 14 residues. CDR1 is LGHNA, CDR2 YNFKEQ, per germline.

Worth noting for this clone: Within the sample, other DNA sequences also encode this same CDR3. The chain links TRBV18 to TRBJ1-1; the D is unclear. Germline values: CDR1 KGHSH, CDR2 LQKENI. The CDR3 length is 13 residues. V lost 4 bases to trimming and J lost 2 bases, with 8 bases between them. This CDR3 is CASSRGENTEAFF. The CDR3 DNA sequence: TGTGCCAGCTCACGAGGAGAAAACACTGAAGCTTTCTTT. The full variable domain, its missing parts supplied by reference TRBV18 and TRBJ1-1, is NAGVMQNPRHLVRRRGQEARLRCSPMKGHSHVYWYRQLPEEGLKFMVYLQKENIIDESGMPKERFSAEFPKEGPSILRIQQVVRGDSAAYFCASSRGENTEAFFGQGTRLTVV.

In its sample, this clone was seen a few times. CDR3 DNA sequence: TGTGCCAGAAGCTTGGTAGGTGGGAGACGTAGGGCCAATGAGCAGTTCTTC. Amino acids: CARSLVGGRRRANEQFF. This chain joins TRBV5-3 and TRBJ2-1; D perhaps matches TRBD2 (5 bases). TRBV5-3 is labeled an ORF, and its function is uncertain. V was clipped by 0 bases and J by 6 bases, with 19 bases between them. The CDR3 extends over 17 amino acids.